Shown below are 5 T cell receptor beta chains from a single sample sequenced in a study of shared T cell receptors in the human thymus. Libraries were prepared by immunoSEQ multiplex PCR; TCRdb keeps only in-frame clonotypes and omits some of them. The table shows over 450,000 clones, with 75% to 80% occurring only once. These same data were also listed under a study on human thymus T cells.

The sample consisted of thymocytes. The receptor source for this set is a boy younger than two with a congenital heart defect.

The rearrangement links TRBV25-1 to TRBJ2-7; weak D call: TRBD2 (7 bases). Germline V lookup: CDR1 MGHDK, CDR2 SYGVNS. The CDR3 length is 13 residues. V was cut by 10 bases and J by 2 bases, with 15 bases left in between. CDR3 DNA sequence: TGTGCCACCCTCAGCGGGACAACCTACGAGCAGTACTTC. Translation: CATLSGTTYEQYF.

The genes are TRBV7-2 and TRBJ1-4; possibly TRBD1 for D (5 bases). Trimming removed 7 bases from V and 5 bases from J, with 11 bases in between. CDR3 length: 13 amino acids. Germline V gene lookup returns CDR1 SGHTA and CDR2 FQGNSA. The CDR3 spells CASTGQGNEKLFF. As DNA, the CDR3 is TGTGCCAGCACCGGGCAGGGAAATGAAAAACTGTTTTTT.

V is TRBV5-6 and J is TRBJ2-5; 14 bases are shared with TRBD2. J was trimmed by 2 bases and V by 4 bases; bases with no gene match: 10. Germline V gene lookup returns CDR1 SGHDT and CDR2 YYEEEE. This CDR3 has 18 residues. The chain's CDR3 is CASSITRLAGGFQETQYF. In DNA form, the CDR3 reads TGTGCCAGCAGCATTACGAGACTAGCGGGAGGGTTTCAAGAGACCCAGTACTTC.

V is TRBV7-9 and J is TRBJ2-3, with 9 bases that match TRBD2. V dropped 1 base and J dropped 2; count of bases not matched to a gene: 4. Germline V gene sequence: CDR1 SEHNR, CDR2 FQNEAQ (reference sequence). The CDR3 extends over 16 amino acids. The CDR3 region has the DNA TGTGCCAGCAGCTTAGGTCCTAGCGGGAACACAGATACGCAGTATTTT. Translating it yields CASSLGPSGNTDTQYF.

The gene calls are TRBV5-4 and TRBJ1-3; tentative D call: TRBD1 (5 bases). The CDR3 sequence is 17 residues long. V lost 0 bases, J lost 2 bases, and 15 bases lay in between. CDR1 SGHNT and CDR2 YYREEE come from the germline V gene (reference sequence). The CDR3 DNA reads TGTGCCAGCAGCTTGGCCGGGGAGGGGAAGACTGGAAACACCATATATTTT. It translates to CASSLAGEGKTGNTIYF.